Included here is one T cell receptor (beta chain) sequence, with context. Its target is unknown. Trimming took off 1 base at V and 0 bases at J, with 10 bases between the two ends. The CDR3 has 16 amino acids. The germline CDR1 and CDR2 sequences are MGHDK and SYGVNS. Assay runs were performed at deep level. Repertoires were generated with immunoSEQ multiplex PCR, while TCRdb's copy carries only in-frame clones and drops some. This table has approximately 2,200,000 clones, 90% to 95% appearing once. As defined, naive CD8 cells were CD45RO-negative and positively selected for CCR7, with terminally differentiated effector memory CD45RA+ cells excluded. The data belong to a study of shared clonotypes between healthy human individuals. About the research overall: Per donor, three plates held CD4 naive cells, three held CD4 memory, two held CD8 naive and one held CD8 memory. Study-wide findings and caveats: A reduction in generation probabilities was seen for non-shared clonotypes relative to those shared by all four donors.

The receptor was derived from a man younger than 35 in good health. Some clones in this sample may be carry-over from other donors' samples. The chain links TRBV25-1 to TRBJ2-1, with D tentatively TRBD1 or TRBD2 (5 bases each). The sequencing sample was made of naive CD8+ T cells from PBMCs. CDR3 bases: TGTGCCAGCAGTGAATGGGACGGTAGCTCCTACAATGAGCAGTTCTTC. Its translation is CASSEWDGSSYNEQFF.